One T cell receptor (beta chain) is described in this entry. Sequencing of TCR beta was performed on blood CD8+ T cells and on blood CD4+ T cells. These data belong to a study of CD8 T cells in Susac syndrome. With random hexamers, reverse transcription was performed on about 0.45 to 1 ug of RNA. From the immunoSEQ multiplex PCR reads, TCRdb called clonotypes with MiXCR, one entry per CDR3 protein. In the table there are about 160,000 distinct CDR3 sequences, approximately 92% of which are singletons. Trimming shortened V by 6 bases and J by 1 base, and 12 bases separated the two germline ends. CDR1 and CDR2 from the germline V gene are LNHDA and SQIVND (reference sequence). The CDR3 runs 14 residues.

The rearrangement joins TRBV19 to TRBJ1-1; TRBD1 is a possible D gene (5 bases). Source material: CD4+ T cells from PBMCs. The sequence derives from a human donor in good health. The CDR3 spells CASRTDSTNTEAFF. DNA of the CDR3: TGTGCCAGTAGGACAGACAGTACGAACACTGAAGCTTTCTTT.